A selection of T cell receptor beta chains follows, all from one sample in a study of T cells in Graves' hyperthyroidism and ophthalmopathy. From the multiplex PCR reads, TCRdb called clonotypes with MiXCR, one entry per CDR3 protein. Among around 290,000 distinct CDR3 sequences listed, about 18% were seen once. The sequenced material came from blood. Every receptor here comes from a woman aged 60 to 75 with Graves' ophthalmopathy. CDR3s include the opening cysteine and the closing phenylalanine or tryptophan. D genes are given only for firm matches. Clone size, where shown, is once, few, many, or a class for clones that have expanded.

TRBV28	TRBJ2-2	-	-	TGTGCCAGCAGGTCCGGACAAGCGAACACCGGGGAGCTGTTTTTT	CASRSGQANTGELFF
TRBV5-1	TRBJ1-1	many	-	TGCGCCAGCAGCTTGGAAGGGAACACTGAAGCTTTCTTT	CASSLEGNTEAFF
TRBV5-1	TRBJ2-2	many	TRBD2	TGCGCCAGCAGATTGGTGCTAGCGGGAGTTCCCTACACCGGGGAGCTGTTTTTT	CASRLVLAGVPYTGELFF
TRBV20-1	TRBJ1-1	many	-	TGCAGTGCTAGGGAAGGTAATACTGAAGCTTTCTTT	CSAREGNTEAFF
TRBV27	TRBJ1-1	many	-	TGTGCCAGCAGTTTATTTTTCAGGGATGGGATGAACACTGAAGCTTTCTTT	CASSLFFRDGMNTEAFF
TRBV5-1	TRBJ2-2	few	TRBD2	TGCGCCAGCAGCGATGTGGGGACTAAAAACACCGGGGAGCTGTTTTTT	CASSDVGTKNTGELFF
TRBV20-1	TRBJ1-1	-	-	TGCAGTGCTAACTCGATAGGGTGGGACACTGAAGCTTTCTTT	CSANSIGWDTEAFF
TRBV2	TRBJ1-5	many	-	TGTGCCAGCAGCGGAGACAGCAATCAGCCCCAGCATTTT	CASSGDSNQPQHF
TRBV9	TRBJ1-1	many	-	TGTGCCAGCAGCGTAGGACAGACCTTGAACACTGAAGCTTTCTTT	CASSVGQTLNTEAFF
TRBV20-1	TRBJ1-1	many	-	TGCAGTGCTAGAGCCGGGACATGGAACAGTGAAGCTTTCTTT	CSARAGTWNSEAFF
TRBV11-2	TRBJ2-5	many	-	TGTGCCAGCAGCCCCCTTAATGGGGCGGCGGTAGGGGAGACCCAGTACTTC	CASSPLNGAAVGETQYF
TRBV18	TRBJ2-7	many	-	TGTGCCAGCTCACTGGCCGGAGCCTACGAGCAGTACTTC	CASSLAGAYEQYF